What follows are 24 T cell receptor beta chains derived from one specimen sequenced in a study of cytomegalovirus exposure and HLA in healthy donors. The PCR ran on 60 Vbeta and 13 Jbeta primers. The protocol was immunoSEQ multiplex PCR, while the TCRdb copy is restricted to in-frame clones and leaves out a portion. The sample holds some 120,000 clones, around 73% seen once. Sequencing was done on a sample of PBMCs. The origin of the receptors is a man over 45 in good health and CMV-seronegative.

The J gene is TRBJ2-6, the V gene TRBV7-3, with D perhaps matching TRBD1 (6 bases). The length of the CDR3 is 15 residues. Trimming removed 6 bases at V and 2 bases at J, with 11 bases between. The germline gives CDR1 SGHTA, CDR2 FQGTGA. For the CDR3, the DNA is TGTGCCAGCAGAACCCAGGGGACTGGGGCCAACGTCCTGACTTTC. Its protein is CASRTQGTGANVLTF.

The rearrangement joins TRBV2 to TRBJ2-2, with D possibly matching TRBD2 (6 bases). Trimming left V 3 bases short and J 4 bases short, with 15 bases between. Germline V gene lookup returns CDR1 SNHLY and CDR2 FYNNEI. CDR3 length: 16 amino acids. DNA for the CDR3: TGTGCCAGCAGTGACACTGCCGGGAGAGTCACCGGGGAGCTGTTTTTT. Protein product: CASSDTAGRVTGELFF.

The rearrangement links TRBV10-3 to TRBJ1-2; the match to TRBD1 covers 7 bases. Germline lookup yields CDR1 ENHRY and CDR2 SYGVKD. V shed 6 bases and J 9 bases; nucleotides not matched to a gene: 13. The CDR3 runs 14 residues. The CDR3 sequence: CAIRLDRVEKRYTF. CDR3 DNA: TGTGCCATCAGGTTAGACAGGGTGGAGAAGCGCTACACCTTC.

The V call is TRBV4-1, the J call TRBJ2-1; TRBD2 matches at 14 bases. Trimming took 4 bases from V and 4 from J; bases not matched to a gene: 6. Germline V lookup: CDR1 MGHRA, CDR2 YSYEKL. This CDR3 comprises 17 residues. In DNA form, the CDR3 reads TGCGCCAGCAGCCGCGGACTAGCGGGAGGAATGTACAATGAGCAGTTCTTC. Translating gives CASSRGLAGGMYNEQFF.

The chain carries TRBV10-1 and TRBJ2-7; 11 positions agree with TRBD2. The CDR3 spans 15 residues. V lost 3 bases and J lost 2; bases outside the gene matches: 3. The V gene's germline CDR1 is WNHNN and CDR2 SYGVQD (reference sequence). This chain's CDR3 is CASSDSGRAPYEQYF. In nucleotides, the CDR3 is TGCGCCAGCAGTGATAGCGGGAGGGCCCCCTACGAGCAGTACTTC.

The chain employs TRBV29-1 and TRBJ1-1, with D possibly matching TRBD1 (6 bases). V was clipped by 4 bases and J by 3 bases, with 18 bases between them. The germline V gene encodes CDR1 SQVTM and CDR2 ANQGSEA. The CDR3 sequence is 15 residues long. DNA of the CDR3: TGCAGCGTTGGGACAGCGGCTCGTCTACACACTGAAGCTTTCTTT. This encodes CSVGTAARLHTEAFF.

The V gene is TRBV5-1, the J gene TRBJ2-1; 8 positions agree with TRBD1. Trimming at V came to 4 bases and at J to 6 bases, leaving 6 bases not matched to a gene. The CDR3 is 14 residues long. Germline V CDR1 and CDR2: SGHRS, YFSETQ. The CDR3 region is CASSDTGGINEQFF. The CDR3 nucleotides are TGCGCCAGCAGCGACACAGGGGGGATCAATGAGCAGTTCTTC.

This chain connects TRBV7-9 to TRBJ1-5; 7 nucleotides match TRBD1. The junction had 7 bases not matched to a gene; V was cut back by 5 bases and J by 3 bases. The CDR3 totals 15 residues. The germline gives CDR1 SEHNR, CDR2 FQNEAQ (reference sequence). The CDR3, as DNA: TGTGCCAGCAGCGGCCCTGACAGGGTCAATCAGCCCCAGCATTTT. This translates into CASSGPDRVNQPQHF.

This clone was seen a handful of times. The chain couples TRBV6-5 to TRBJ1-1; D perhaps matches TRBD1 (6 bases). This CDR3 has 15 residues. CDR1 and CDR2 from the germline V gene are MNHEY and SVGAGI. The V end lost 6 bases, the J end lost 2 bases, and 16 bases lay between the germline ends. The CDR3 DNA is TGTGCCAGCAGGAAGACAGGAGCCCTTAACACTGAAGCTTTCTTT. This encodes CASRKTGALNTEAFF.

The chain uses TRBV13 and TRBJ1-3, with D unclear. Germline V lookup: CDR1 PRHDT, CDR2 FYEKMQ (reference sequence). V lost 1 base and J 0 bases, leaving 4 bases between the germline ends. The CDR3 is 14 amino acids. The CDR3 loop is CASSLAGSGNTIYF. CDR3 DNA: TGTGCCAGCAGCTTAGCGGGCTCTGGAAACACCATATATTTT.

The chain employs TRBV19 and TRBJ2-7; maybe TRBD1 (6 bases). The CDR3 length is 14 residues. CDR1 is LNHDA and CDR2 is SQIVND in the germline V gene (reference sequence). V was clipped by 8 bases and J by 2 bases, with 16 bases between them. CDR3 DNA: TGTGCCAGTTCCAGCAGGGGACCCCCCTACGAGCAGTACTTC. Amino acids: CASSSRGPPYEQYF.

V usage is TRBV2 and J usage is TRBJ2-3; no reliable D call. Between the trimmed V and J ends, which lost 5 bases and 2 bases, there was a span of 14 bases. CDR3 length: 15 residues. Germline V gives CDR1 SNHLY, CDR2 FYNNEI. The chain's CDR3 is CASSRFGGDTDTQYF. As DNA, the CDR3 is TGTGCCAGCAGTAGGTTCGGCGGCGACACAGATACGCAGTATTTT.

This clone was counted only a few times. The rearrangement joins TRBV5-1 to TRBJ1-2, with D perhaps TRBD1 (5 bases). The CDR3 is made up of 12 amino acids. Germline V gives CDR1 SGHRS, CDR2 YFSETQ. V lost 7 bases to trimming and J lost 2 bases, with 9 bases between them. Here the CDR3 reads CASRDSNYGYTF. The CDR3 DNA follows: TGCGCCAGCCGAGACAGCAACTATGGCTACACCTTC.

This clone was observed once. The rearrangement joins TRBV29-1 to TRBJ2-3, with 9 bases identical to TRBD1. The CDR3 totals 14 residues. The germline CDR1 and CDR2 sequences are SQVTM and ANQGSEA. J was trimmed by 0 bases and V by 4 bases; bases with no gene match: 2. The CDR3 DNA reads as TGCAGCGTTGCTGGGACAGGGAGCACAGATACGCAGTATTTT. Its translation: CSVAGTGSTDTQYF.

The rearrangement links TRBV7-8 to TRBJ2-1; TRBD2 might be the D (6 bases). This CDR3 has 17 amino acids. Germline CDR1 and CDR2: SGHVS and FQNEAQ. The V end lost 8 bases, the J end lost 8 bases, and 28 bases lay between the germline ends. The CDR3 coding sequence is TGTGCCAGCGGCACAAGTGGGACTGGACCCCCCTTGGATGAGCAGTTCTTC. Its protein is CASGTSGTGPPLDEQFF.

The V call is TRBV5-1, the J call TRBJ1-2, with D possibly matching TRBD1 (6 bases). Trimming left V 7 bases short and J 8 bases short, with 18 bases between. Germline-derived CDR1 and CDR2 are SGHRS and YFSETQ. This CDR3 region has 13 residues. The DNA of the CDR3 is TGCGCCAGCTCCTTTTCCCCGGGACAAGGCTACACCTTC. It is translated as CASSFSPGQGYTF.

V usage is TRBV9 and J usage is TRBJ1-1, with D possibly TRBD1 on 5 matching bases. The V gene's germline CDR1 is SGDLS and CDR2 YYNGEE. This CDR3 spans 14 amino acids. The V and J ends lost 0 bases and 5 bases respectively, with 11 bases between them. CDR3 sequence: CASSVDEGRTEAFF. CDR3 in DNA: TGTGCCAGCAGCGTAGACGAGGGGAGGACTGAAGCTTTCTTT.

This chain joins TRBV5-1 and TRBJ2-3; 10 bases fit TRBD2. Germline V gene lookup returns CDR1 SGHRS and CDR2 YFSETQ. The CDR3 runs to 16 residues. Trimming at V came to 1 base and at J to 2 bases, leaving 4 bases not matched to a gene. The CDR3 reads CASSLTSGTHTDTQYF. The CDR3 nucleotides are TGCGCCAGCAGCTTGACTAGCGGGACACACACAGATACGCAGTATTTT.

This rearrangement joins TRBV9 to TRBJ2-1; D call uncertain. The CDR3 runs 13 residues. V lost 0 bases and J 7 bases, leaving 8 bases between the germline ends. Germline assignment: CDR1 SGDLS and CDR2 YYNGEE. Written as DNA, the CDR3 is TGTGCCAGCAGCGTAGTCTCCGGGAATGAGCAGTTCTTC. It is translated as CASSVVSGNEQFF. Combining the CDR3 with reference TRBV9 and TRBJ2-1 gives the whole variable domain DSGVTQTPKHLITATGQRVTLRCSPRSGDLSVYWYQQSLDQGLQFLIQYYNGEERAKGNILERFSAQQFPDLHSELNLSSLELGDSALYFCASSVVSGNEQFFGPGTRLTVL.

The chain joins TRBV10-2 to TRBJ1-5; D gene unclear. V lost 3 bases and J lost 3, with 6 bases in between. This CDR3 has 13 residues. Germline assignment: CDR1 WSHSY and CDR2 SAAADI. The CDR3, as DNA: TGCGCCAGCAGTGATAGTGACAATCAGCCCCAGCATTTT. Its translation is CASSDSDNQPQHF.

The count of this clone is one. This chain uses TRBV6-1 with TRBJ2-5; TRBD2 agrees at 7 bases. In germline, CDR1 is MNHNS, CDR2 SASEGT. The CDR3 consists of 14 residues. Losses at the gene ends were 11 bases for V and 5 bases for J; bases not matched to a gene: 14. Here the CDR3 DNA reads TGTGCCTCAGCAGGTGGCGGGAGTGGGGAGACCCAGTACTTC. It specifies CASAGGGSGETQYF.

This chain uses TRBV7-8 with TRBJ2-7; TRBD1 agrees at 12 bases. The germline V gene has CDR1 SGHVS and CDR2 FQNEAQ. This CDR3 region has 14 residues. The J segment lost 6 bases and the V segment lost 3 bases, leaving 3 bases of the junction unmatched. CDR3 in amino acids: CASSLGQGAIEQYF. The CDR3 DNA follows: TGTGCCAGCAGCTTGGGACAGGGGGCGATCGAGCAGTACTTC.

This clone was observed a handful of times. J is TRBJ2-2 and V is TRBV7-2; D ambiguous. The CDR3 runs to 13 residues. V was trimmed by 11 bases and J by 3 bases, leaving 13 bases between them. The germline gives CDR1 SGHTA, CDR2 FQGNSA. The CDR3: CASSLRDTGELFF. The CDR3 DNA follows: TGTGCCTCGAGCTTACGGGACACCGGGGAGCTGTTTTTT.

The V and J genes are TRBV4-1 and TRBJ2-3, with 9 bases that match TRBD2. Germline assignment: CDR1 MGHRA and CDR2 YSYEKL. The V segment lost 0 bases and the J segment 2 bases; nucleotides outside the gene matches: 12. This CDR3 is built from 19 residues. This chain's CDR3 is CASSQDVLSGRPPTDTQYF. As DNA, the CDR3 is TGCGCCAGCAGCCAAGATGTACTCAGCGGGAGGCCTCCCACAGATACGCAGTATTTT.